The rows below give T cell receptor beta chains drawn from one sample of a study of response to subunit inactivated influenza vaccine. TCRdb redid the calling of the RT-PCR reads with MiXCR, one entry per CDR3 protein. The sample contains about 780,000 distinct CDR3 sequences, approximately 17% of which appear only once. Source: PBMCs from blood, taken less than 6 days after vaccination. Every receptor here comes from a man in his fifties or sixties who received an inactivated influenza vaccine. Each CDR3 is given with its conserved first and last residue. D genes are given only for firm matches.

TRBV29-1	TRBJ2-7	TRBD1	CSAWTGGTYEQYF
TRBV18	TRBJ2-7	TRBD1	CASSPRQGVDTGQYF
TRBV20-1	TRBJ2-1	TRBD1	CSSRGTGEGEQFF
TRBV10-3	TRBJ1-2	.	CAISGRTDYGYTF
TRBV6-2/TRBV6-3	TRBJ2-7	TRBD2	CASRGLASSYEQYF
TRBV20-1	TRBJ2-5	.	CSARDQASWRETQYF
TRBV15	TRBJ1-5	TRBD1	CATSPDRDNQPQHF
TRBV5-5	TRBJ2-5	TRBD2	CASSPRRTSGGQETQYF
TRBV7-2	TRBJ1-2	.	CASSSMTINGYTF
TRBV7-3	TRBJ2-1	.	CASSSDSLVGEQFF
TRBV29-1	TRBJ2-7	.	CSVEGHRPYEQYF
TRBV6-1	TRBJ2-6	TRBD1	CASHRGVGTGMLGANVLTF
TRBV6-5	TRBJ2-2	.	CASSYSDRSYTGELFF
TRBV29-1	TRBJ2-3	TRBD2	CSVVASGSIDTQYF
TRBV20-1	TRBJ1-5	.	CSARKLSGNQPQHF
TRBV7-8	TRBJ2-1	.	CASSFSLGTKNEQFF
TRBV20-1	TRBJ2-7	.	CSARGYRASDEQYF
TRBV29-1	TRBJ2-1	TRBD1	CSVASGGPPQFF
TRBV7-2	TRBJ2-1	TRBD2	CASSPVFASGGYNEQFF
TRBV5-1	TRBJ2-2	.	CASSQDADRGTGELFF
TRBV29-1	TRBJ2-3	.	CSVEQGPDTQYF
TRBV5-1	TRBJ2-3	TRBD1	CASSSLGGNDGTQYF
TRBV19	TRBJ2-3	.	CASSIPGQRLTDTQYF
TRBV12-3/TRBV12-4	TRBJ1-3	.	CASSFPGIAIYF
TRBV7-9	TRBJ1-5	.	CASSPYDRINQPQHF
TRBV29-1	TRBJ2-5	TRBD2	CSGEAGTSQYF
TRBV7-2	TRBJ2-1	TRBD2	CASSLMGGTTLNEQFF
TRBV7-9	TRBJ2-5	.	CASSLGTGERETQYF
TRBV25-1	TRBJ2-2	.	CASRGWNTGELFF
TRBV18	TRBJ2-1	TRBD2	CASSPRASGGKHNEQFF
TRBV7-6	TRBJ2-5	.	CASSLLSSAETQYF
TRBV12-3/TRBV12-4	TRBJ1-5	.	CASSFFAASNQPQHF
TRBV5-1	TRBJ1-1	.	CASSFRDSGGTEAFF
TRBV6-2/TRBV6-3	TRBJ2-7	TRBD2	CASSYPTSGSPYEQYF
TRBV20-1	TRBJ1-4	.	CSARSGTLDEKLFF
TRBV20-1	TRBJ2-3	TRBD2	CSAISGGERDTQYF
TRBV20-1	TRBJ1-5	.	CSAKSGGYSNQPQHF
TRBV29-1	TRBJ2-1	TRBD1	CSAKGTGSYNEQFF
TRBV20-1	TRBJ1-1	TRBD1	CSAPGTGYTEAFF
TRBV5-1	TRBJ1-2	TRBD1	CASSGRTGYGYTF
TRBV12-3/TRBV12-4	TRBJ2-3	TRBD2	CASSLGLAGLTDTQYF